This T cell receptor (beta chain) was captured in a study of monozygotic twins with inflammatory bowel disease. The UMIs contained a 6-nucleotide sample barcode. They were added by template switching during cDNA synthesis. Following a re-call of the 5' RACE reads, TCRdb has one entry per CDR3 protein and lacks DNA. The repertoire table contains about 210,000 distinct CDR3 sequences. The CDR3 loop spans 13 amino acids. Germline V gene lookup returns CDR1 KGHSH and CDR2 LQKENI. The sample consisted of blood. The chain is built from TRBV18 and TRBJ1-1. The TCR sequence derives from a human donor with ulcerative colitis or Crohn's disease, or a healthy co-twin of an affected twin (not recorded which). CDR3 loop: CASSPYRDTEAFF.